Following are 12 T cell receptor beta chains from one sample sequenced in a study of blood T cell repertoires in COVID-19. The table came from immunoSEQ multiplex PCR; TCRdb's copy has only in-frame clones and leaves some out. The sample includes 250,000 or so clones, more than 75% of them seen just once. Sample: peripheral blood. These receptors were obtained from a woman in her thirties or forties who had recovered from COVID-19.

A word on this clone: The sample contains more than one DNA sequence encoding this CDR3. V is TRBV4-3 and J is TRBJ1-2, with D possibly matching TRBD1 (5 bases). Germline CDR1 is LGHNA and CDR2 is YSLEER. Trimming left V 1 base short and J 4 bases short, with 10 bases between. This CDR3 region has 14 residues. The CDR3 region is CASSQGGAGYGYTF. The CDR3 DNA is TGCGCCAGCAGCCAAGGTGGGGCTGGCTATGGCTACACCTTC.

The CDR3 DNA is TGTGCCAGCAGCCCCCCGACCCTACGGGGCAATGAGCAGTTCTTC. Protein product: CASSPPTLRGNEQFF. The V and J genes are TRBV7-9 and TRBJ2-1; a weak D match, TRBD2 (5 bases). Germline CDR1 is SEHNR and CDR2 is FQNEAQ (reference sequence). V was clipped by 5 bases and J by 6 bases, with 17 bases between them. This CDR3 spans 15 amino acids.

Here the CDR3 DNA reads TGTGCCAGCAGGACAGGGGGAGATACGCAGTATTTT. Amino acids: CASRTGGDTQYF. The rearrangement uses TRBV12-3 or TRBV12-4 and TRBJ2-3; 9 bases are shared with TRBD1. V lost 6 bases, J lost 5 bases, and 0 bases stayed unmatched. The CDR3 runs to 12 residues.

This clone was detected only once. The V and J genes are TRBV7-6 and TRBJ2-1; possible D gene TRBD2, 6 bases. Trimming cost V 5 bases and J 3 bases, with 23 bases left between them. The CDR3 consists of 18 residues. Germline V gene lookup returns CDR1 SGHVS and CDR2 FNYEAQ. This CDR3 reads CASSPEGQAAHYYNEQFF. The CDR3 DNA follows: TGTGCCAGCAGCCCGGAGGGCCAGGCGGCCCACTACTACAATGAGCAGTTCTTC.

The V call is TRBV5-4, the J call TRBJ2-6; 11 bases are a match to TRBD1. V trimming: 3 bases; J trimming: 0 bases; junction bases outside the gene matches: 2. The CDR3 is 17 residues long. In germline, CDR1 is SGHNT, CDR2 YYREEE (reference sequence). CDR3 sequence: CASSSGTGGSGANVLTF. The CDR3 region has the DNA TGTGCCAGCAGCTCCGGGACAGGGGGCTCTGGGGCCAACGTCCTGACTTTC.

This clone was observed a handful of times. The chain carries TRBV5-1 and TRBJ2-1; 12 bases line up with TRBD2. Germline loops: CDR1 SGHRS, CDR2 YFSETQ. V lost 4 bases, J lost 9 bases, and 8 bases stayed unmatched. This CDR3 is built from 15 residues. CDR3 sequence (DNA): TGCGCCAGCAGCCGGACTAGCGGGGACCTCAGTGAGCAGTTCTTC. Its protein product is CASSRTSGDLSEQFF.

A remark on this clone: Distinct nucleotide sequences in the sample also encode this CDR3. The chain is built from TRBV6-5 and TRBJ1-5, with a tentative D call TRBD1 (5 bases). Per germline, CDR1 MNHEY and CDR2 SVGAGI. The CDR3 sequence is 13 residues long. Trimming pared 11 bases from V and 4 bases from J, leaving 15 bases between. The DNA of the CDR3 is TGTGCCTCCCGGGGGGGGTTGAATCAGCCCCAGCATTTT. This translates into CASRGGLNQPQHF.

CDR3 residues: CASSQVLNTEAFF. For the CDR3, the DNA is TGTGCCAGCAGTCAGGTCCTGAACACTGAAGCTTTCTTT. The genes are TRBV12-3 or TRBV12-4 and TRBJ1-1; no reliable D call. This CDR3 has 13 amino acids. Trimming left V 5 bases short and J 0 bases short, with 7 bases between.

V is TRBV4-1 and J is TRBJ1-6; a weak D match, TRBD1 (5 bases). CDR1 MGHRA and CDR2 YSYEKL come from the germline V gene. Trimming took 3 bases from V and 5 from J, leaving 8 bases between them. CDR3 size: 14 residues. The CDR3 loop reads CASSQVRDNSPLHF. CDR3 coding DNA: TGCGCCAGCAGCCAGGTCAGGGATAATTCACCCCTCCACTTT.

The J gene is TRBJ2-4, the V gene TRBV5-1; TRBD1 matches at 8 bases. Germline assignment: CDR1 SGHRS and CDR2 YFSETQ. J was trimmed by 7 bases and V by 4 bases; bases with no gene match: 13. This CDR3 is 16 amino acids long. The CDR3 region has the DNA TGCGCCAGCAGCCTTCAGGGGGCGGCTAGTGGGAACATTCAGTACTTC. Its protein product is CASSLQGAASGNIQYF.

The chain joins TRBV2 to TRBJ1-1; D gene unclear. This CDR3 contains 11 residues. V was trimmed by 7 bases and J by 11 bases, leaving 14 bases between them. Germline CDR1 SNHLY, CDR2 FYNNEI. CDR3 bases: TGTGCCAGCACTAGCTCTTGGAGGGCTTTCTTT. Amino acid sequence: CASTSSWRAFF.

J is TRBJ1-3 and V is TRBV7-9; D is unclear. With 1 base removed from V and 4 bases from J, the gap between germline ends came to 14 bases. The CDR3 is made up of 16 amino acids. The germline V gene encodes CDR1 SEHNR and CDR2 FQNEAQ (reference sequence). The CDR3 reads CASSLDGGFFGNTIYF. The CDR3 DNA follows: TGTGCCAGCAGCTTAGACGGCGGGTTCTTCGGAAACACCATATATTTT.